This TCR beta chain was observed in a study of Graves' ophthalmopathy and Graves' hyperthyroidism. Study results and caveats: Forecasting of ophthalmopathy progression by the model achieved less than 71% sensitivity and less than 80% specificity. Blood repertoires reportedly contained most expanded thyroid clonotypes above 0.001 frequency.

RNA transcripts were the template, and TCR beta CDR3 regions were amplified from them. Investigators did first-round RT-PCR with HTBI primers, then second-round multiplex PCR. MiXCR, applied by TCRdb to the multiplex PCR reads, yields one record per CDR3 protein. The sample lists some 750,000 distinct CDR3 sequences, around 40% occurring once. Ophthalmopathy was moderately-to-severely active, CAS at least 3, NOSPECS at least 4, lasting under 3 months. The authors used Ficoll-Paque density gradient centrifugation to separate PBMCs. The input was about 10 ml of fresh peripheral blood. Regarding this clonotype: Its antigen is unidentified.

With 5 bases removed from V and 13 bases from J, the gap between germline ends came to 18 bases. The CDR3 loop spans 14 amino acids. From germline, CDR1 is SGHAT and CDR2 FQNNGV. Input material: peripheral blood. V and J are TRBV11-2 and TRBJ1-6, with unresolved D. The origin of this receptor is an adult man with Graves' ophthalmopathy. This CDR3 is CASSQAVTAVPLHF. The CDR3 coding sequence is TGTGCCAGCAGCCAAGCCGTAACTGCCGTCCCCCTCCACTTT.